These T cell receptor beta chains were read from a single sample in a study of blood T cell repertoires in COVID-19. Some clones are missing from TCRdb's copy, which holds only in-frame ones; the method was immunoSEQ multiplex PCR. Of 350,000 to 400,000 clones in the sample, around 90% were seen once. Sequenced sample: peripheral blood. The source of these receptors is a man aged 18 to 30 with active or convalescent COVID-19. Both conserved end residues are part of each CDR3. Each record gives: V gene, clone size, J gene, D gene, CDR3 length, CDR3 protein, CDR3 DNA. D genes are given only for firm matches. Size tells how often a clone was seen (once, few, many) or the class of an expanded clone, and some rows leave it out.

>TRBV27|NA|TRBJ2-7|NA|14
CASRRDRISYEQYF
TGTGCCAGCAGACGAGACAGAATTTCCTACGAGCAGTACTTC
>TRBV7-2|once|TRBJ1-5|NA|13
CASGAGGNQPQHF
TGTGCCAGTGGGGCGGGGGGCAATCAGCCCCAGCATTTT
>TRBV30|NA|TRBJ1-4|NA|15
CAWSLTPSRNEKLFF
TGTGCCTGGAGCCTCACACCTAGCCGTAATGAAAAACTGTTTTTT
>TRBV7-9|NA|TRBJ1-4|TRBD1|16
CASSSTGGTTNEKLFF
TGTGCCAGCAGCTCAACAGGGGGCACAACTAATGAAAAACTGTTTTTT
>TRBV6-5|NA|TRBJ2-1|NA|11
CASSLGGRQFF
TGTGCCAGCAGTCTCGGAGGTCGGCAGTTCTTC
>TRBV29-1|NA|TRBJ1-3|TRBD1|15
CSVSNRGVKGNTIYF
TGCAGCGTTTCCAACAGGGGCGTTAAGGGAAACACCATATATTTT
>TRBV19|few|TRBJ1-2|TRBD1|15
CASSIIETGAGGYTF
TGTGCCAGTAGTATAATCGAGACAGGGGCGGGAGGCTACACCTTC
>TRBV6-5|NA|TRBJ1-3|NA|13
CASSSISGNTIYF
TGTGCCAGCAGCTCTATCTCTGGAAACACCATATATTTT
>TRBV4-2|NA|TRBJ2-1|NA|18
CASSPLAPTPRDYNEQFF
TGTGCCAGCAGCCCCCTAGCCCCCACTCCCCGTGACTACAATGAGCAGTTCTTC
>TRBV30|once|TRBJ1-2|TRBD1|15
CAWSARTGGLRGYTF
TGTGCCTGGAGTGCCCGGACAGGGGGCCTTAGGGGCTACACCTTC
>TRBV11-3|once|TRBJ2-1|TRBD2|14
CASSFQLAGGEQFF
TGTGCCAGCAGCTTCCAACTAGCGGGGGGTGAGCAGTTCTTC